The clone carrying this T cell receptor beta chain was seen at least ten times. No antigen is known for it. These data are taken from a study of T-cell memory formation after mild COVID-19. Study-level results: A balance of CD4 and CD8 characterized clones contracting day 15 to 85, whereas later expanders leaned CD4+.

V was shortened by 2 bases and J by 3 bases, with 14 bases between the two germline ends. From germline, CDR1 is SGHRS and CDR2 YFSETQ. This CDR3 spans 15 amino acids. TCRdb redid the calling of the 5' RACE reads with MiXCR, one entry per CDR3 protein. The repertoire consists of almost 350,000 distinct CDR3 sequences, with 20% to 25% occurring once and the leading ten covering 20% to 25%. The sequence was obtained from a man younger than 35 who had mild COVID-19 (a few samples of this study predate the infection). Cell type and time point are not known. The chain has TRBV5-1 and TRBJ2-5; no clear D gene. The sample comprised PBMCs or a T cell subset sorted from them (not recorded which). The CDR3 loop is CASSLSFRTEETQYF. Here the CDR3 DNA reads TGCGCCAGCAGCTTATCGTTCCGGACCGAAGAGACCCAGTACTTC. Together with reference TRBV5-1 and TRBJ2-5, the CDR3 gives the full variable domain: KAGVTQTPRYLIKTRGQQVTLSCSPISGHRSVSWYQQTPGQGLQFLFEYFSETQRNKGNFPGRFSGRQFSNSRSEMNVSTLELGDSALYLCASSLSFRTEETQYFGPGTRLLVL.